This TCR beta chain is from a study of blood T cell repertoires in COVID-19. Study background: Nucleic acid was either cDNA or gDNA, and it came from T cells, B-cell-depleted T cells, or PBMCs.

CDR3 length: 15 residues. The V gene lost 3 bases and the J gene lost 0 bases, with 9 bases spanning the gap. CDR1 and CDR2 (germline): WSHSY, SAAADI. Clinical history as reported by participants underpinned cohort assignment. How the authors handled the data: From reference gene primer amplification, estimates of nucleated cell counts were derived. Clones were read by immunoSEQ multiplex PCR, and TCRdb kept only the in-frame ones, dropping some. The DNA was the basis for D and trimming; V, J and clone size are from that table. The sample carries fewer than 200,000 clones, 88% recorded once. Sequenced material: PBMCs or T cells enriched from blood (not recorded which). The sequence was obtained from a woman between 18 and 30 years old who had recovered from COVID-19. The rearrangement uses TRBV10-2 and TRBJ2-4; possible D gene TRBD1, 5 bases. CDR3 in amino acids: CASSEKGLAKNIQYF. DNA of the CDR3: TGCGCCAGCAGTGAAAAGGGGTTAGCCAAAAACATTCAGTACTTC.